Listed here are 21 T cell receptor beta chains from one sample, sequenced in a study of blood T cell repertoires in COVID-19. Produced via immunoSEQ multiplex PCR; TCRdb's table is partial and in-frame only. The data hold tens of thousands of clones, with more than 70% observed a single time. The sequencing input was peripheral blood. The receptors were sampled from a woman in her 50s with active or convalescent COVID-19.

The J gene is TRBJ2-1, the V gene TRBV5-1, with 12 bases that match TRBD2. This CDR3 contains 16 residues. V dropped 0 bases and J dropped 7; count of bases not matched to a gene: 5. The germline V gene encodes CDR1 SGHRS and CDR2 YFSETQ. The CDR3 protein is CASSLGTSGKLNEQFF. As DNA, the CDR3 is TGCGCCAGCAGCTTGGGGACTAGCGGGAAATTAAATGAGCAGTTCTTC. The variable domain in full, completed from reference TRBV5-1 and TRBJ2-1, reads KAGVTQTPRYLIKTRGQQVTLSCSPISGHRSVSWYQQTPGQGLQFLFEYFSETQRNKGNFPGRFSGRQFSNSRSEMNVSTLELGDSALYLCASSLGTSGKLNEQFFGPGTRLTVL.

This chain joins TRBV2 and TRBJ2-1, with 8 bases fitting TRBD1. From germline, CDR1 is SNHLY and CDR2 FYNNEI. There are 15 residues in the CDR3. V shed 4 bases and J 7 bases; nucleotides not matched to a gene: 9. As DNA, the CDR3 is TGTGCCAGCAGTGTAGGCCAGGGGGCGGGAAATGAGCAGTTCTTC. It encodes CASSVGQGAGNEQFF.

The chain has TRBV7-9 and TRBJ2-1, with 7 bases matching TRBD1. The CDR3 sequence is 17 residues long. Trimming at V came to 5 bases and at J to 8 bases, leaving 18 bases not matched to a gene. Germline CDR1 is SEHNR and CDR2 is FQNEAQ (reference sequence). CDR3 sequence reads: CASSAPGQRGAMDEQFF. In nucleotides, the CDR3 is TGTGCCAGCAGCGCACCGGGACAGAGGGGCGCGATGGATGAGCAGTTCTTC.

The V and J genes are TRBV5-6 and TRBJ2-1, with a weak D call TRBD2 (9 bases). V dropped 6 bases and J dropped 2 bases, with 27 bases sitting between them. Germline V lookup: CDR1 SGHDT, CDR2 YYEEEE. The CDR3 runs 19 residues. CDR3 residues: CASTLGQGEAGGPYNEQFF. The CDR3 DNA sequence: TGTGCCAGCACCCTCGGACAGGGTGAAGCGGGAGGCCCCTACAATGAGCAGTTCTTC. The full variable domain, with the rest looked up from reference TRBV5-6 and TRBJ2-1, is DAGVTQSPTHLIKTRGQQVTLRCSPKSGHDTVSWYQQALGQGPQFIFQYYEEEERQRGNFPDRFSGHQFPNYSSELNVNALLLGDSALYLCASTLGQGEAGGPYNEQFFGPGTRLTVL.

The chain links TRBV27 to TRBJ1-2; D is perhaps TRBD1 (6 bases). There are 15 residues in the CDR3. Per the germline V gene, CDR1 is MNHEY and CDR2 is SMNVEV (reference sequence). V dropped 8 bases and J dropped 1 base, with 17 bases sitting between them. The CDR3 DNA reads TGTGCCAGCGGTTCTATGACAGGAATTAACTATGGCTACACCTTC. Its protein product is CASGSMTGINYGYTF.

This clone was recorded at least ten times. This chain uses TRBV19 with TRBJ1-2; tentative D call: TRBD1 (5 bases). V was shortened by 5 bases and J by 5 bases, with 12 bases between the two germline ends. The germline CDR1 and CDR2 sequences are LNHDA and SQIVND (reference sequence). This CDR3 is built from 13 residues. The DNA of the CDR3 is TGTGCCAGTAGTCTCGCTGACAGATATGGCTACACCTTC. Translation: CASSLADRYGYTF.

The chain joins TRBV27 to TRBJ2-2; 7 nucleotides align to TRBD1. The CDR3 extends over 16 amino acids. V gave up 2 bases and J gave up 0 bases; unmatched junction bases: 3. Germline V gene lookup returns CDR1 MNHEY and CDR2 SMNVEV (reference sequence). The CDR3 DNA follows: TGTGCCAGCAGTTTACGGGACAGACCGAACACCGGGGAGCTGTTTTTT. Its translation: CASSLRDRPNTGELFF.

CDR3 loop: CASSIGLADTDTQYF. The CDR3 nucleotides read TGCGCCAGCAGCATTGGACTAGCGGACACAGATACGCAGTATTTT. This rearrangement joins TRBV5-1 to TRBJ2-3, with TRBD2 matching over 10 bases. Germline loops: CDR1 SGHRS, CDR2 YFSETQ. CDR3 length equals 15 residues. V lost 4 bases and J lost 2; bases outside the gene matches: 4.

The chain's CDR3 is CASSLVAGSATGELFF. In nucleotides, the CDR3 is TGTGCCAGCAGCTTGGTAGCGGGATCCGCCACCGGGGAGCTGTTTTTT. This chain uses TRBV7-3 with TRBJ2-2; 8 positions match TRBD2. This CDR3 is 16 amino acids long. Germline CDR1 reads SGHTA; CDR2 reads FQGTGA. The V and J ends lost 3 bases and 4 bases, in that order; junction bases with no gene match: 7.

This chain links TRBV6-1 with TRBJ2-5; 7 bases align to TRBD2. The V gene end was trimmed by 2 bases and the J gene end by 5 bases; junction bases not matched to a gene: 17. The germline V gene encodes CDR1 MNHNS and CDR2 SASEGT. CDR3 length equals 18 residues. The CDR3 DNA reads TGTGCCAGCAGTGAATACCTAAGAGACTTTACCGGGGGGGAGACCCAGTACTTC. Protein product: CASSEYLRDFTGGETQYF.

V usage is TRBV7-2 and J usage is TRBJ2-7; the match to TRBD1 covers 8 bases. This CDR3 comprises 13 residues. CDR1 and CDR2 from the germline V gene are SGHTA and FQGNSA. The V gene end was trimmed by 6 bases and the J gene end by 2 bases; junction bases not matched to a gene: 3. The CDR3 DNA follows: TGTGCCAGCAGTCGGACAGGGCCCTACGAGCAGTACTTC. As protein: CASSRTGPYEQYF.

This clone appeared a single time. The junction departs from germline at one end; a sequencing error may be responsible. CDR3: CASSHGTTITDTQYF. The CDR3 nucleotides are TGTGCTAGCAGCCACGGGACTACAATCACAGATACGCAGTATTTT. The gene calls are TRBV7-7 and TRBJ2-3; TRBD2 agrees at 7 bases. The CDR3 is 15 residues long. Germline-derived CDR1 and CDR2 are SSHAT and FNYEAQ (reference sequence).

With respect to this clone: One junction end disagrees with the germline gene, perhaps due to a read error. The V gene is TRBV7-7, the J gene TRBJ2-5; 7 bases agree with TRBD2. Looked up from germline, CDR1 is SSHAT and CDR2 is FNYEAQ (reference sequence). CDR3 length: 15 residues. The CDR3 sequence: CASSLGPGGRETQYF. Here the CDR3 DNA reads TGTGCTAGCAGCTTAGGACCGGGAGGCCGGGAGACCCAGTACTTC.

This clone was recorded once. CDR3: CASSWGQGRGNTEAFF. The CDR3, as DNA: TGTGCCAGCAGCTGGGGACAGGGCCGGGGGAACACTGAAGCTTTCTTT. This chain uses TRBV5-5 with TRBJ1-1, with 9 bases identical to TRBD1. J lost 1 base, V lost 3 bases, and 7 bases had no gene match. CDR1 and CDR2 from the germline V gene are SGHKS and YYEKEE (reference sequence). The CDR3 contains 16 residues.

V and J are TRBV19 and TRBJ1-4, with D perhaps matching TRBD1 (5 bases). The CDR3 is made up of 17 amino acids. V gave up 6 bases and J gave up 3 bases, with 20 bases separating them. The germline V gene encodes CDR1 LNHDA and CDR2 SQIVND (reference sequence). The chain's CDR3 is CASSPGILRGSNEKLFF. CDR3 nucleotide sequence: TGTGCCAGTAGCCCAGGGATTTTACGTGGATCTAATGAAAAACTGTTTTTT.

The chain recombines TRBV3-1 (or the pseudogene TRBV3-2) with TRBJ2-5, with D possibly being TRBD2 (5 bases). Germline CDR1 is LGHDT and CDR2 is YNNKEL (reference sequence). The V end lost 2 bases, the J end lost 5 bases, and 12 bases lay between the germline ends. This CDR3 contains 14 residues. Here the CDR3 DNA reads TGTGCCAGCAGCCAATCGAATACTAGGGAGACCCAGTACTTC. It yields the protein CASSQSNTRETQYF.

The J gene is TRBJ1-4, the V gene TRBV18, with D maybe TRBD1 (6 bases). V was shortened by 3 bases and J by 9 bases, with 20 bases between the two germline ends. The germline CDR1 and CDR2 sequences are KGHSH and LQKENI. The CDR3 is 16 amino acids. CDR3 DNA: TGTGCCAGCTCACCCCCCGAGTACAGGGCCGGGAAAAAACTGTTTTTT. Protein: CASSPPEYRAGKKLFF. Full variable domain (remainder filled in from reference TRBV18 and TRBJ1-4): NAGVMQNPRHLVRRRGQEARLRCSPMKGHSHVYWYRQLPEEGLKFMVYLQKENIIDESGMPKERFSAEFPKEGPSILRIQQVVRGDSAAYFCASSPPEYRAGKKLFFGSGTQLSVL.

This rearrangement joins TRBV11-2 to TRBJ1-6; 11 bases line up with TRBD1. Germline CDR1 and CDR2: SGHAT and FQNNGV. The CDR3 is 18 amino acids. Unmatched junction bases numbered 11, after V lost 1 base and J lost 9 bases. The CDR3 coding sequence is TGTGCCAGCAGCTTAGTTCACCGCCGGGACAGGGGGGGTTCACCCCTCCACTTT. This translates into CASSLVHRRDRGGSPLHF.

The chain links TRBV5-1 to TRBJ2-1; 11 bases map to TRBD2. J was trimmed by 0 bases and V by 4 bases; bases with no gene match: 12. Germline V lookup: CDR1 SGHRS, CDR2 YFSETQ. CDR3 length: 19 amino acids. The CDR3 DNA is TGCGCCAGCAGCACGGAACTAGCGGGAGTCCTCAGCTCCTACAATGAGCAGTTCTTC. Translated: CASSTELAGVLSSYNEQFF.

CDR3 in amino acids: CASSLDQEGTSGRWGDEQFF. Written as DNA, the CDR3 is TGTGCCAGCAGCTTAGATCAAGAAGGGACTAGCGGCAGGTGGGGGGATGAGCAGTTCTTC. The V and J genes are TRBV11-2 and TRBJ2-1, with 11 nucleotides matching TRBD2. Losses at the gene ends were 0 bases for V and 8 bases for J; bases not matched to a gene: 18. CDR1 SGHAT and CDR2 FQNNGV come from the germline V gene. This CDR3 has 20 amino acids.

The J gene is TRBJ2-1, the V gene TRBV5-4; 10 bases fit TRBD2. This CDR3 spans 16 amino acids. Germline lookup yields CDR1 SGHNT and CDR2 YYREEE (reference sequence). V trimming: 0 bases; J trimming: 4 bases; junction bases outside the gene matches: 4. The CDR3 DNA sequence: TGTGCCAGCAGCTTGGTAGCGGGAGGAGTATACAATGAGCAGTTCTTC. It encodes CASSLVAGGVYNEQFF.